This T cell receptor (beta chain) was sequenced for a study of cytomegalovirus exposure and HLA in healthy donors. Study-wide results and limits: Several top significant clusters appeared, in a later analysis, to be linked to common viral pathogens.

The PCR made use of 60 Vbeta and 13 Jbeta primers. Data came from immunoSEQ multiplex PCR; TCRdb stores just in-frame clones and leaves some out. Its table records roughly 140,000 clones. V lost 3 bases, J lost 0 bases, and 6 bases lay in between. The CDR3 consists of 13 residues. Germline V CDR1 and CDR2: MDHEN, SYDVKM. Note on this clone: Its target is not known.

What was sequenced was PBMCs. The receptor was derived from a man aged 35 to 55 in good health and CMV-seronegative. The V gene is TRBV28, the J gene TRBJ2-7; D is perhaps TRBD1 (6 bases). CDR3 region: CASSFRGSYEQYF. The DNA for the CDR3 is TGTGCCAGCAGTTTCAGGGGCTCCTACGAGCAGTACTTC.